This T cell receptor (beta chain) derives from a study of blood T cell repertoires in COVID-19. Study at large: Sites in the United States, Italy and Spain provided acute and convalescent COVID-19 samples.

Germline V gene sequence: CDR1 SGHNT, CDR2 YYREEE (reference sequence). This CDR3 is built from 15 residues. J gave up 0 bases and V 2 bases, and 2 bases lay outside the gene matches. Original handling: Counts of nucleated cells, estimated from reference gene primer amplification, were obtained. The repertoire was sequenced with immunoSEQ multiplex PCR; TCRdb's copy has only in-frame clones and lacks some. The V and J calls and clone size come from that table; D and trimming were worked out from the DNA. The sample yields 150,000 to 200,000 clones, roughly 84% seen once. What was sequenced was peripheral blood. This TCR came from a man between 18 and 29 years old with active or convalescent COVID-19. V and J are TRBV5-4 and TRBJ2-3, with 8 bases that match TRBD1. The CDR3 loop reads CASSFRDRSTDTQYF. The DNA of the CDR3 is TGTGCCAGCAGCTTCCGGGACAGGAGCACAGATACGCAGTATTTT.